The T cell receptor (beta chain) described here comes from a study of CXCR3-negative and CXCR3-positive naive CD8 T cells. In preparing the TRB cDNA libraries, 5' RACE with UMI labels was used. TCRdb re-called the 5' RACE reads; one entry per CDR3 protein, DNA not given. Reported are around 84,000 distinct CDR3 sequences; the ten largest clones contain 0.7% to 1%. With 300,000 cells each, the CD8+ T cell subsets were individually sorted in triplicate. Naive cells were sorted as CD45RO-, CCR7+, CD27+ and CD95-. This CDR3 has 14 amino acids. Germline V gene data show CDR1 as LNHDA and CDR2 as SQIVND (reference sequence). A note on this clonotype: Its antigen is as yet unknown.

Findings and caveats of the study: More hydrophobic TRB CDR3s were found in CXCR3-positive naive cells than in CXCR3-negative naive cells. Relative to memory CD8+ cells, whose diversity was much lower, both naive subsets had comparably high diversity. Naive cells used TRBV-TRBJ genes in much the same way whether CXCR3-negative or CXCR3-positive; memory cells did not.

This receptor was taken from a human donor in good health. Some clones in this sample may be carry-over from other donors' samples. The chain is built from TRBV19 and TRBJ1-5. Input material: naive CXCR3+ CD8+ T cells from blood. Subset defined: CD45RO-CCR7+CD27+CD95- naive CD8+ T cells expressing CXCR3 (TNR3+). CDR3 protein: CASSMLNSNQPQHF.